This T cell receptor (beta chain) was found in a study of Ad26.COV2.S vaccination and SARS-CoV-2 variants. At the level of the study: The vaccine Ad26.COV2.S was put into the muscle once, or twice with 56 days between.

Treatment noted: roughly 18 received Ad26.COV2.S at low or high dose, single or two shots; about 5 received placebo; per-sample allocation not given. Samples came from day 63 after the first vaccine or placebo injection. Trimming took off 1 base at V and 0 bases at J, with 8 bases between the two ends. Germline V gives CDR1 SGHNT, CDR2 YYREEE (reference sequence). The CDR3 consists of 16 residues. Libraries were prepared by immunoSEQ multiplex PCR; TCRdb keeps only in-frame clonotypes and omits some of them. The sample shows about 250,000 clones, around 87% of them seen only once. Sequenced material: peripheral blood, taken in a trial of Ad26.COV2.S vaccine versus placebo. The TCR comes from a person aged 18 to 65 who received the Ad26.COV2.S COVID-19 vaccine or a placebo. The genes are TRBV5-4 and TRBJ2-6; D is uncertain. The CDR3 sequence is CASSLNRYSGANVLTF. The CDR3 DNA follows: TGTGCCAGCAGCTTGAATAGGTACTCTGGGGCCAACGTCCTGACTTTC.